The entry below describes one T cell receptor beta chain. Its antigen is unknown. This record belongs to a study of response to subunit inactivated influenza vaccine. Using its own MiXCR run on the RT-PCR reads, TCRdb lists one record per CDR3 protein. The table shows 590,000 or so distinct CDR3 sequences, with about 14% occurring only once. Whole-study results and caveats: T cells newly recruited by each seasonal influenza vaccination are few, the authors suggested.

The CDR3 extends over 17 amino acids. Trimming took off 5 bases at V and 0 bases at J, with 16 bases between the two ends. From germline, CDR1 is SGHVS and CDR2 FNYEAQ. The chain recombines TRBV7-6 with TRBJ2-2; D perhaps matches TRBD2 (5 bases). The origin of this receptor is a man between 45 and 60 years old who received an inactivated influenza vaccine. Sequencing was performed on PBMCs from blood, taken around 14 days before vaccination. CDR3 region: CASSRLSSGSNTGELFF. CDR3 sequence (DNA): TGTGCCAGCAGCAGACTCTCAAGCGGCTCGAACACCGGGGAGCTGTTTTTT.